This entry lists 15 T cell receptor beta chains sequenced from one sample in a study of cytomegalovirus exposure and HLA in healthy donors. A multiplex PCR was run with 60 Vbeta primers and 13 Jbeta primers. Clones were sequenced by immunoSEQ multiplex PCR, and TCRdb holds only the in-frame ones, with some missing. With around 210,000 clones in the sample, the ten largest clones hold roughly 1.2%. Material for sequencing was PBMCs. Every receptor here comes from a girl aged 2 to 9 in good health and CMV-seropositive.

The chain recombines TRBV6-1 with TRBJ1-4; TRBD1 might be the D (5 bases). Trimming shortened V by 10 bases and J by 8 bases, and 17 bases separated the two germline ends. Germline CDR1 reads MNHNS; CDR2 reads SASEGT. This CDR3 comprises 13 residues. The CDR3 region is CATRSGVVEKLFF. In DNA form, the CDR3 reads TGTGCCACCAGGTCGGGGGTAGTAGAAAAACTGTTTTTT.

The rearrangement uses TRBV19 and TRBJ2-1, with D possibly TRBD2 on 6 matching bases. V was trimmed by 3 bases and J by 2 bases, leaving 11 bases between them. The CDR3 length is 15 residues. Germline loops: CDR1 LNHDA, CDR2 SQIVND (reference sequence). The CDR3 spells CASSITSGPYNEQFF. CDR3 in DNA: TGTGCCAGTAGTATTACCAGCGGGCCCTACAATGAGCAGTTCTTC.

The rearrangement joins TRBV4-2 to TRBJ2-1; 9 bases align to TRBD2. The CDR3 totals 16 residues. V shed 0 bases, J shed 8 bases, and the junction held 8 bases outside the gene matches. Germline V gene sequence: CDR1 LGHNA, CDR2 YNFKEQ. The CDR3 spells CASSQETSGLNYEQFF. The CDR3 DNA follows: TGTGCCAGCAGCCAAGAAACTAGCGGGCTAAATTATGAGCAGTTCTTC.

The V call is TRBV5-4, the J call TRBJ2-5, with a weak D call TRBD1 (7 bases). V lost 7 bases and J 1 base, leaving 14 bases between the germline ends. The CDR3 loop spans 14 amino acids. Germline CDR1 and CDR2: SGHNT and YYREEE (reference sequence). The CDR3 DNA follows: TGTGCCAGCGGCGCAGGGGGGAGCCAAGAGACCCAGTACTTC. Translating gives CASGAGGSQETQYF.

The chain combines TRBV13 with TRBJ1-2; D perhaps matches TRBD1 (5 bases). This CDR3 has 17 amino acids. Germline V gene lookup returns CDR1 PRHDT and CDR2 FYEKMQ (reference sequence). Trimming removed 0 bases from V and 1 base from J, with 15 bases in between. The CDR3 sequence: CASSLGDGGASNYGYTF. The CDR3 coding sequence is TGTGCCAGCAGCTTAGGGGACGGGGGAGCGAGTAACTATGGCTACACCTTC. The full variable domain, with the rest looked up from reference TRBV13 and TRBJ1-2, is AAGVIQSPRHLIKEKRETATLKCYPIPRHDTVYWYQQGPGQDPQFLISFYEKMQSDKGSIPDRFSAQQFSDYHSELNMSSLELGDSALYFCASSLGDGGASNYGYTFGSGTRLTVV.

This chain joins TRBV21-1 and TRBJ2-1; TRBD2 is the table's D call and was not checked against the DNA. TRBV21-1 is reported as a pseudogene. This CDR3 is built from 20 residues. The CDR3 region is CASPTREGTARRGSYNEQFF. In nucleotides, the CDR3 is TGTGCCAGCCCTACCCGGGAGGGAACGGCTCGTAGAGGCTCCTACAATGAGCAGTTCTTC.

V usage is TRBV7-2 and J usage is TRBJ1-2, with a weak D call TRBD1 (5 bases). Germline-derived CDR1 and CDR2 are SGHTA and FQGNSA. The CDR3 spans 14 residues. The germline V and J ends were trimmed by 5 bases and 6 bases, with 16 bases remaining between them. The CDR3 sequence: CASSPSGASNGYTF. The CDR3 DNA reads TGTGCCAGCAGCCCGAGCGGGGCCAGTAATGGCTACACCTTC. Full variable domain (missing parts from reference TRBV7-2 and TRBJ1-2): GAGVSQSPSNKVTEKGKDVELRCDPISGHTALYWYRQSLGQGLEFLIYFQGNSAPDKSGLPSDRFSAERTGGSVSTLTIQRTQQEDSAVYLCASSPSGASNGYTFGSGTRLTVV.

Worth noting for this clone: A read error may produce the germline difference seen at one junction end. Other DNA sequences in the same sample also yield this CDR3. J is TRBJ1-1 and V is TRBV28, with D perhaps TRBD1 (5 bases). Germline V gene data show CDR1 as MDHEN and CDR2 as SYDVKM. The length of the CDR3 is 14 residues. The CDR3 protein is CASSLYAGRTEAFF. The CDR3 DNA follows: TGTGCCAGCAGCTTATATGCAGGGAGGACTGAAGCTTTCTTT.

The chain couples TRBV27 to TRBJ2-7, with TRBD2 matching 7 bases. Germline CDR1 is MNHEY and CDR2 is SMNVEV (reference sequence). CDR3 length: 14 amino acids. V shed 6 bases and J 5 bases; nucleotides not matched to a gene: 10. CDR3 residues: CASRLAGGSDEQYF. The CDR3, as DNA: TGTGCCAGCAGGTTAGCGGGTGGGTCGGACGAGCAGTACTTC.

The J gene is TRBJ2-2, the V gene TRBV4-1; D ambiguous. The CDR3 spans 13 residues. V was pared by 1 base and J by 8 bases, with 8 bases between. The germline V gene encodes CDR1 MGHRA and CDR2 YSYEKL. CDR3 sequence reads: CASSQVRLGELFF. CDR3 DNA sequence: TGCGCCAGCAGCCAAGTCCGTTTGGGGGAGCTGTTTTTT.

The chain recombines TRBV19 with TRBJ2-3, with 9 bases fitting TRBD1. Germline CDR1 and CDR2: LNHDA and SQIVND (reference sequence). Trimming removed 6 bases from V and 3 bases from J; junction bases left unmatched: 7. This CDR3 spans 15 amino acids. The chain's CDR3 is CASSPGTGMTDTQYF. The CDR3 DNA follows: TGTGCCAGTAGCCCCGGGACAGGGATGACAGATACGCAGTATTTT.

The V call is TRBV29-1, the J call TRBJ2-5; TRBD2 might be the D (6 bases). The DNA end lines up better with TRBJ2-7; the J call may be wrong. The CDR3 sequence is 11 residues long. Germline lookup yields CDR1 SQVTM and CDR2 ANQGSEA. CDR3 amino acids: CSGGWGDEQYF. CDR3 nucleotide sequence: TGCAGCGGCGGGTGGGGGGACGAGCAGTACTTC.

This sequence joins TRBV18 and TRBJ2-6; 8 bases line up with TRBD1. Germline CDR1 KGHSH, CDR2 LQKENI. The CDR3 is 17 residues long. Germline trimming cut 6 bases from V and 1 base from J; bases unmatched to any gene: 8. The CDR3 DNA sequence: TGTGCCAGCTCCAGGGGGCAGTCGTTTTCTGGGGCCAACGTCCTGACTTTC. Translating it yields CASSRGQSFSGANVLTF.

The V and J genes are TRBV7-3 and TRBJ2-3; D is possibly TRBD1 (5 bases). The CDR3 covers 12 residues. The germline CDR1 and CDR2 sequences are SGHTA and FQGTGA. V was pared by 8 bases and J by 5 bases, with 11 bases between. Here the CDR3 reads CASGHTGDTQYF. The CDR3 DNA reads TGTGCCAGCGGCCACACAGGAGATACGCAGTATTTT.

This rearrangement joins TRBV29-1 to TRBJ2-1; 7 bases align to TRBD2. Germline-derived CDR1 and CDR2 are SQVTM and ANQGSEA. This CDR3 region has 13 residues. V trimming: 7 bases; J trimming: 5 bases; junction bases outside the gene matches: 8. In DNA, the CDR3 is TGCAGCGGCGAGCCTAGCGGTAACAATGAGCAGTTCTTC. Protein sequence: CSGEPSGNNEQFF.